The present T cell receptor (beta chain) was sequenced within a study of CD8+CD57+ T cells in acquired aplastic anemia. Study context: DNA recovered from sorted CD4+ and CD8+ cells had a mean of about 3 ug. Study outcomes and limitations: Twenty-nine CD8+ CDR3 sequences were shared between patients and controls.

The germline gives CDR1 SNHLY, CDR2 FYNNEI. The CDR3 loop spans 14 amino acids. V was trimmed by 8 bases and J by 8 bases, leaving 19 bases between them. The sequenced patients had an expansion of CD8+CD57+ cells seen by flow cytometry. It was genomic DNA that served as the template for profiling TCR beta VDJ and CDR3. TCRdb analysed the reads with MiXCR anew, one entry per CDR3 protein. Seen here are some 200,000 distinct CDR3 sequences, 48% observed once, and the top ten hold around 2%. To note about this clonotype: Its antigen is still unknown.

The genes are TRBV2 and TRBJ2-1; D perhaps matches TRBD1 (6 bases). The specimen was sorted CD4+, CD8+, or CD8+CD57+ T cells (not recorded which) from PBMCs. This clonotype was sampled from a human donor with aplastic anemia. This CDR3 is CASGPTGGGHEQFF. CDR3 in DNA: TGTGCCAGCGGCCCGACGGGTGGGGGCCATGAGCAGTTCTTC. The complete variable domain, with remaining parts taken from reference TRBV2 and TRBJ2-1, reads EPEVTQTPSHQVTQMGQEVILRCVPISNHLYFYWYRQILGQKVEFLVSFYNNEISEKSEIFDDQFSVERPDGSNFTLKIRSTKLEDSAMYFCASGPTGGGHEQFFGPGTRLTVL.